The source of this T cell receptor (beta chain) is a study of T-cell reconstitution after alpha-beta-depleted transplantation in children. Unique molecular identifiers were used to barcode this TCRbeta library. TCRdb recomputed calls from the PCR reads with MiXCR, one row per CDR3 protein. The top ten clones hold around 0.8% of a sample with roughly 670,000 distinct CDR3 sequences, less than 15% of them seen once. This clonotype showed up many times. The V gene's germline CDR1 is SGHVS and CDR2 FNYEAQ. The CDR3 loop spans 15 amino acids. Losses at the gene ends were 4 bases for V and 2 bases for J; bases not matched to a gene: 5.

This clonotype was sampled from a girl aged 2 to 9 with congenital amegakaryocytic thrombocytopenia, due to receive a stem cell transplant. The chain carries TRBV7-6 and TRBJ1-5; 7 nucleotides agree with TRBD1. The input for sequencing was PBMCs, taken before TCRalphabeta/CD19-depleted stem cell transplant. CDR3 DNA sequence: TGTGCCAGCAGCTCGACAGGGAAAGGCAATCAGCCCCAGCATTTT. Translating it yields CASSSTGKGNQPQHF.